One and the same sample provided the 11 T cell receptor beta chains below, sequenced in a study of T cell responses to AZD1222 COVID-19 vaccine. The protocol was immunoSEQ multiplex PCR, while the TCRdb copy is restricted to in-frame clones and leaves out a portion. This table has 160,000 or so clones, under 95% appearing once. The sequences come from peripheral blood, collected 28 days after the second AZD1222 dose. Receptors were obtained from an adult who received the AZD1222 COVID-19 vaccine.

V gene TRBV7-9 combines with J gene TRBJ2-1; unclear D gene. The CDR3 covers 16 residues. The germline V gene encodes CDR1 SEHNR and CDR2 FQNEAQ (reference sequence). V was pared by 5 bases and J by 10 bases, with 24 bases between. CDR3 in amino acids: CASSPSLGSRIAEQFF. In nucleotides, the CDR3 is TGTGCCAGCAGCCCCAGTCTAGGATCCAGGATCGCAGAGCAGTTCTTC.

V is TRBV30 and J is TRBJ2-5, with unresolved D. Germline CDR1 GTSNPN, CDR2 SVGIG (reference sequence). The CDR3 covers 11 residues. V shed 6 bases and J shed 5 bases, with 10 bases lying between them. The CDR3 sequence: CACHRLETQYF. DNA for the CDR3: TGTGCCTGCCACCGCCTCGAGACCCAGTACTTC.

This chain links TRBV19 with TRBJ1-4, with D tentatively TRBD1 (5 bases). The V and J ends lost 6 bases and 4 bases respectively, with 9 bases between them. In germline, CDR1 is LNHDA, CDR2 SQIVND (reference sequence). The CDR3 totals 13 residues. CDR3 coding DNA: TGTGCCAGTAGGGGCAGGGTTAATGAAAAACTGTTTTTT. Its translation: CASRGRVNEKLFF.

The chain employs TRBV2 and TRBJ1-2, with 7 bases identical to TRBD1. CDR1 is SNHLY, CDR2 FYNNEI, per germline. Losses at the gene ends were 3 bases for V and 6 bases for J; bases not matched to a gene: 7. This CDR3 spans 14 amino acids. CDR3: CASSEGQPGDGYTF. CDR3 in DNA: TGTGCCAGCAGTGAGGGACAGCCTGGGGATGGCTACACCTTC.

This clone was observed a single time. The rearrangement joins TRBV27 to TRBJ1-2; 8 nucleotides agree with TRBD1. Germline values: CDR1 MNHEY, CDR2 SMNVEV (reference sequence). The trim removed 10 bases at V and 7 bases at J, leaving 5 bases unmatched. This CDR3 contains 11 residues. The CDR3 region is CATRQGPGYTF. DNA for the CDR3: TGTGCCACCAGACAGGGGCCTGGCTACACCTTC.

This clone was observed once. This chain joins TRBV28 and TRBJ2-2; possible D gene TRBD1, 5 bases. V lost 8 bases and J lost 1, with 8 bases in between. Per the germline V gene, CDR1 is MDHEN and CDR2 is SYDVKM. The CDR3 contains 13 residues. CDR3 in DNA: TGTGCCAGCCACGACAGGAACACCGGGGAGCTGTTTTTT. It specifies CASHDRNTGELFF.

V gene TRBV29-1 combines with J gene TRBJ1-1; TRBD1 aligns across 8 bases. In germline, CDR1 is SQVTM, CDR2 ANQGSEA. This CDR3 comprises 13 residues. The V and J ends lost 7 bases and 6 bases, in that order; junction bases with no gene match: 10. The CDR3 is CSAVTGAGAEAFF. The CDR3 nucleotides are TGCAGCGCTGTGACAGGGGCAGGCGCTGAAGCTTTCTTT.

This chain connects TRBV27 to TRBJ1-5, with 7 positions matching TRBD1. The CDR3 loop spans 14 amino acids. In germline, CDR1 is MNHEY, CDR2 SMNVEV (reference sequence). The ends lost 3 bases at V and 1 base at J; junction bases unmatched: 0. CDR3 coding DNA: TGTGCCAGCAGTTTGACAGGGAGCAATCAGCCCCAGCATTTT. Translated: CASSLTGSNQPQHF.

This chain uses TRBV20-1 with TRBJ2-7, with 7 bases matching TRBD2. Germline V lookup: CDR1 DFQATT, CDR2 SNEGSKA (reference sequence). Trimming removed 6 bases from V and 7 bases from J; junction bases left unmatched: 3. The CDR3 spans 10 residues. The CDR3 DNA reads as TGCAGTGCGCAGGGAGGGGAGCAGTACTTC. It encodes CSAQGGEQYF.

The V call is TRBV5-1, the J call TRBJ1-3; TRBD1 matches 7 bases. V lost 4 bases and J lost 3; bases outside the gene matches: 7. The CDR3 consists of 15 residues. Germline CDR1 is SGHRS and CDR2 is YFSETQ. CDR3 in DNA: TGCGCCAGCAGCGATCGGACAGGAGGTGGAAACACCATATATTTT. It translates to CASSDRTGGGNTIYF.

The V and J genes are TRBV30 and TRBJ1-2; 8 bases are shared with TRBD1. CDR1 is GTSNPN, CDR2 SVGIG, per germline (reference sequence). V lost 3 bases, J lost 7 bases, and 1 base stayed unmatched. CDR3 size: 11 residues. The CDR3 sequence is CAWRTGVGYTF. The CDR3 bases are TGTGCCTGGAGGACAGGGGTTGGCTACACCTTC. The whole variable domain, remainder taken from reference TRBV30 and TRBJ1-2, is SQTIHQWPATLVQPVGSPLSLECTVEGTSNPNLYWYRQAAGRGLQLLFYSVGIGQISSEVPQNLSASRPQDRQFILSSKKLLLSDSGFYLCAWRTGVGYTFGSGTRLTVV.